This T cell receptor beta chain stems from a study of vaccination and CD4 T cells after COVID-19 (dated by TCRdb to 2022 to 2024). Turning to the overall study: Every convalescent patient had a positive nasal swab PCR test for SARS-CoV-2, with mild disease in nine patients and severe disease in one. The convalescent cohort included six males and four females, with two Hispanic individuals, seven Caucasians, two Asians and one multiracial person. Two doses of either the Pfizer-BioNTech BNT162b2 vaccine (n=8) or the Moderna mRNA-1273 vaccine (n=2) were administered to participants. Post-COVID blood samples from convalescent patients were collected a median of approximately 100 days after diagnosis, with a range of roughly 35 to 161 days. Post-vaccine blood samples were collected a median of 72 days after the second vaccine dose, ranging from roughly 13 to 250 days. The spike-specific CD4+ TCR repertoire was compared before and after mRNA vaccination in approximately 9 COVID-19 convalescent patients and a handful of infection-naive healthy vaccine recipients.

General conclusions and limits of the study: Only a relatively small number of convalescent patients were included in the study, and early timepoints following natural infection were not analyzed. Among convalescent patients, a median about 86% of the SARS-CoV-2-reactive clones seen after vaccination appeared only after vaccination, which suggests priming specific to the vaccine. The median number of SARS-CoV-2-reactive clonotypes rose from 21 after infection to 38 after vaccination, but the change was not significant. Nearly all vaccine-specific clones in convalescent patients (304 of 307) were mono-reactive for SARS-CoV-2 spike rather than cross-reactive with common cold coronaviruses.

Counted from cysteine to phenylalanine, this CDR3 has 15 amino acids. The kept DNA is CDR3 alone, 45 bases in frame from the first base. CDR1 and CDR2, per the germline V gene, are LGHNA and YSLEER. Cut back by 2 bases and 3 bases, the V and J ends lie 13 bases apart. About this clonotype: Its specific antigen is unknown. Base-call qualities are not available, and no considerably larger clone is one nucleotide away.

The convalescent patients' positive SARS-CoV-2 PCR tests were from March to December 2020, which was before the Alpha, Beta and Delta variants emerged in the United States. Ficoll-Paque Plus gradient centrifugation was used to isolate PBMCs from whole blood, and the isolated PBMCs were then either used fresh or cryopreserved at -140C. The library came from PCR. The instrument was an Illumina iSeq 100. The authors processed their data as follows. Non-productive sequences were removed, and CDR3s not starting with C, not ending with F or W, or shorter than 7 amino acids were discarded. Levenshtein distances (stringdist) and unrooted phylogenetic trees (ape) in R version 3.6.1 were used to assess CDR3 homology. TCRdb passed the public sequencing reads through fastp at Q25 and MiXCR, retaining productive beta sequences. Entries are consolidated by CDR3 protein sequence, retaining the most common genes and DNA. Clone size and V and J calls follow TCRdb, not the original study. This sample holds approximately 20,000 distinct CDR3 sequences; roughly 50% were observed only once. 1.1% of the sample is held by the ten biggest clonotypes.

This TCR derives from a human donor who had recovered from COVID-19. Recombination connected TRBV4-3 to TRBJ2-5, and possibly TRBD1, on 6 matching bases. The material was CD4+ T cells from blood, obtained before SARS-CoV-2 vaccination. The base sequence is TGCGCCAGCAGCCAAAGGGGGTCCGGGGAAGAGACCCAGTACTTC. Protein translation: CASSQRGSGEETQYF.